The rows below give T cell receptor beta chains drawn from one sample of a study of cytomegalovirus exposure and HLA in healthy donors. The method was immunoSEQ multiplex PCR; TCRdb's version includes in-frame clones alone and lacks a portion of them. The repertoire holds 90,000 to 140,000 clones, with 75% to 90% as singletons. The sample consisted of PBMCs. All receptors derive from a man aged 25-45 years in good health and CMV-seropositive. The CDR3 runs from the conserved cysteine through the conserved F or W. Fields, in order: D gene, clone size, J gene, V gene, CDR3 DNA, CDR3 protein. The D gene is left open where the match is weak. Clone size appears in some rows only: once, few, many, or a class for an expanded clone.

. | . | TRBJ2-7 | TRBV18 | TGTGCCAGCTCACAGTCGGCAGGTTATGGGTCCTACGAGCAGTACTTC | CASSQSAGYGSYEQYF
. | . | TRBJ2-1 | TRBV7-2 | TGTGCCAGCAGCAGCGACGGATGGGGGGGGGCATACAATGAGCAGTTCTTC | CASSSDGWGGAYNEQFF
. | . | TRBJ2-7 | TRBV6-1 | TGTGCCAGCAGCCTTGACCGGGTAACCGGGGACGAGCAGTACTTC | CASSLDRVTGDEQYF
TRBD2 | few | TRBJ2-3 | TRBV4-1 | TGCGCCAGCAGCCAAGAAACTAGCGGGCCTCGCACAGATACGCAGTATTTT | CASSQETSGPRTDTQYF
TRBD1 | once | TRBJ1-1 | TRBV29-1 | TGCAGCGTCCAAGTAACAGGGGGCGTAAGTGAAGCTTTCTTT | CSVQVTGGVSEAFF
. | . | TRBJ1-5 | TRBV21-1 | TGTGCCAGCAGAAAAAAAGGGGTTTATAGCAATCAGCCCCAGCATTTT | CASRKKGVYSNQPQHF
. | . | TRBJ2-3 | TRBV5-1 | TGCGCCAGCAGCTATACAGGGCTAGGGGCAGATACGCAGTATTTT | CASSYTGLGADTQYF
TRBD1 | . | TRBJ1-2 | TRBV7-8 | TGTGCCAGCAGCTCATTCGTGGACAGGGTCGGGATCTATGGCTACACCTTC | CASSSFVDRVGIYGYTF
TRBD2 | once | TRBJ2-5 | TRBV5-1 | TGCGCCAGCAGCTTGTACCGGGGGGGGGAGACCCAGTACTTC | CASSLYRGGETQYF
. | once | TRBJ1-1 | TRBV18 | TGTGCCAGCTCACCGGAACAGAGAACTGAAGCTTTCTTT | CASSPEQRTEAFF
. | . | TRBJ2-1 | TRBV27 | TGTGCCAGCAGTTTAGCGGGGAACAATGAGCAGTTCTTC | CASSLAGNNEQFF
TRBD2 | . | TRBJ2-5 | TRBV18 | TGTGCCAGCTCACCACCGTCACTAGCGGAAGAGACCCAGTACTTC | CASSPPSLAEETQYF
. | once | TRBJ1-5 | TRBV5-5 | TGTGCCAGCAGCTTGGATGTAGGGGCAGGCAATCAGCCCCAGCATTTT | CASSLDVGAGNQPQHF
. | . | TRBJ2-3 | TRBV7-6 | TGTGCCAGCAGCTTAGCGTCAGGGGGGCTAGATACGCAGTATTTT | CASSLASGGLDTQYF
TRBD1 | . | TRBJ2-7 | TRBV18 | TGTGCCAGCTCAGCCACCGGGACAGGGGGCTCCTACGAGCAGTACTTC | CASSATGTGGSYEQYF
. | . | TRBJ1-5 | TRBV5-1 | TGCGCCAGCAGCTTGGACGGATTACTAGATCAGCCCCAGCATTTT | CASSLDGLLDQPQHF
. | . | TRBJ1-2 | TRBV19 | TGTGCCGCCTTGGCCCCCGGGGTTAACTATGCCTACACCTTC | CAALAPGVNYAYTF
TRBD2 | . | TRBJ2-7 | TRBV28 | TGTGCCAGCAGTTTAGTAGCTAGCGGGGCCTACGAGCAGTACTTC | CASSLVASGAYEQYF
. | . | TRBJ2-7 | TRBV6-5 | TGTGCCAGCAGTTACTCGGACGGCCCAGGGAACGAGCAGTACTTC | CASSYSDGPGNEQYF
TRBD2 | . | TRBJ2-5 | TRBV7-2 | TGTGCCAGCAGCTCCATGCCACTAGCGGGGGGAGAGACCCAGTACTTC | CASSSMPLAGGETQYF
. | . | TRBJ1-3 | TRBV11-2 | TGTGCCAGCAGTTTCAGGGGTTTGGCTGGAAACACCATATATTTT | CASSFRGLAGNTIYF
TRBD2 | . | TRBJ2-7 | TRBV29-1 | TGCAGCGTTGGAGGACTAGCGGGGGCCACAACCTACGAGCAGTACTTC | CSVGGLAGATTYEQYF
TRBD1 | . | TRBJ1-1 | TRBV7-9 | TGTGCCAGCGGATCGACAGGGGGCGCGGGATACACTGAAGCTTTCTTT | CASGSTGGAGYTEAFF
. | . | TRBJ2-3 | TRBV27 | TGTGCCAGCAGTTACGCACCCCAGGGGGGATGGCAGTATTTT | CASSYAPQGGWQYF
. | few | TRBJ2-7 | TRBV28 | TGTGCCAGCAGTCCGCCAGGGCAGGGGCGCTCCCCTTTCGAGCAGTACTTC | CASSPPGQGRSPFEQYF
TRBD1 | few | TRBJ1-4 | TRBV10-3 | TGTGCCATCAGTGATGGGACAGGGAGAGGAAAACTGTTTTTT | CAISDGTGRGKLFF
. | once | TRBJ2-7 | TRBV7-8 | TGTGCCAGCAGCTTAGACGGGGGGCCCTACGAGCAGTACTTC | CASSLDGGPYEQYF
. | once | TRBJ2-7 | TRBV5-5 | TGTGCCAGCAGCTTTCGGGCTGGCGGGGATTACTCCTACGAGCAGTACTTC | CASSFRAGGDYSYEQYF
TRBD2 | . | TRBJ2-7 | TRBV15 | TGTGCCACCAGCGCCCGGACTAGCGGGAAACCTGAGCAGTACTTC | CATSARTSGKPEQYF
TRBD2 | few | TRBJ2-7 | TRBV29-1 | TGCAGCGTTGTCAAAGGGACTAGCGGATTATACGAGCAGTACTTC | CSVVKGTSGLYEQYF
TRBD1 | . | TRBJ1-1 | TRBV5-1 | TGCGCCAGCAGCTGGGACAGGGTGTCGGGTGAAGCTTTCTTT | CASSWDRVSGEAFF
. | . | TRBJ2-7 | TRBV19 | TGTGCCAGTAGCCCGAGGCCAGGGGTGGTTTACGAGCAGTACTTC | CASSPRPGVVYEQYF
TRBD1 | . | TRBJ2-7 | TRBV2 | TGTGCCAGCAGTGAAAGACAGGGGGTCTACGAGCAGTACTTC | CASSERQGVYEQYF
TRBD2 | . | TRBJ2-5 | TRBV4-2 | TGTGCCAGCAGCCAAGGGACTAGTTCGGAGACCCAGTACTTC | CASSQGTSSETQYF
. | . | TRBJ1-1 | TRBV14 | TGTGCCAGCAGCCAAGGACCAGGGGCGCCGGGCACTGAAGCTTTCTTT | CASSQGPGAPGTEAFF